The TCR beta chain under discussion was sequenced for a study of cytomegalovirus exposure and HLA in healthy donors. Study at large: Most genotyped donors, roughly 80% of 300 to 400, had Caucasian-associated genetic ancestry. The study, taken as a whole, reports: Links to common viral pathogens appeared, in a later analysis, for several of the most significant clusters.

In the PCR, 60 Vbeta and 13 Jbeta primers were used. TCRdb's table, derived via immunoSEQ multiplex PCR, lists solely in-frame clones and lacks some. This sample contains about 110,000 clones. Comment on this clone: Its antigen is as yet unknown.

This receptor was taken from a man younger than 45 in good health and CMV-seronegative. Sequenced input: PBMCs.

Here the CDR3 reads CASSRGQPERWEKLFF. The CDR3 DNA sequence: TGTGCCAGCAGCCGGGGACAGCCGGAACGTTGGGAAAAACTGTTTTTT. The chain couples TRBV11-2 to TRBJ1-4; 7 bases map to TRBD1. This CDR3 region has 16 residues. The germline V gene has CDR1 SGHAT and CDR2 FQNNGV. J lost 8 bases, V lost 5 bases, and 14 bases had no gene match.